The TCR beta chain under discussion was sequenced for a study of T cell responses to AZD1222 COVID-19 vaccine. General observations from the study: Repertoire sampling was restricted to post-peak T cell response timepoints. Clonal diversity was possibly underestimated, and the donors were mostly white British, with more females. Spike-specific TCR breadth and depth grew following two AZD1222 doses.

Generated by immunoSEQ multiplex PCR, the TCRdb table keeps only in-frame clones and is missing some. The sample shows tens of thousands of clones, nearly 90% of them seen only once. A remark on this clone: What it recognizes is unknown.

CDR3 length equals 15 residues. Germline CDR1 SGHTA, CDR2 FQGTGA. The V segment lost 5 bases and the J segment 5 bases; nucleotides outside the gene matches: 7. The material was peripheral blood, obtained 28 days after the second AZD1222 dose. The TCR sequence derives from an adult who received the AZD1222 COVID-19 vaccine. V gene TRBV7-3 combines with J gene TRBJ2-5; 11 nucleotides match TRBD2. CDR3 loop: CASSPTSGNWETQYF. CDR3 in DNA: TGTGCCAGCAGCCCGACTAGCGGGAATTGGGAGACCCAGTACTTC.